The rows below give T cell receptor beta chains drawn from one sample of a study of sequential checkpoint blockade in melanoma. The data were produced by immunoSEQ multiplex PCR, yet TCRdb's version contains in-frame clones alone and is incomplete. The sample includes roughly 20,000 clones, over 70% of them seen just once. Sequenced here: CD8+ T cells sorted from blood (inferred from file names), sampled from a patient given nivolumab and ipilimumab in sequence. These receptors were taken from a human donor with melanoma. The CDR3 runs from the conserved cysteine through the conserved F or W. A D gene is named only where the DNA matches it firmly. Size tells how often a clone was seen (once, few, many) or the class of an expanded clone, and some rows leave it out.

TRBD1	TRBV7-8	TRBJ2-4	NA	TGTGCCAGCAGCCCAGGGACAGGGCTCACAAACATTCAGTACTTC	CASSPGTGLTNIQYF
NA	TRBV19	TRBJ2-7	NA	TGTGCCAGTAGTGAGGAGGAGGGGGCCGACGAGCAGTACTTC	CASSEEEGADEQYF
TRBD2	TRBV11-2	TRBJ2-7	NA	TGTGCCAGCAGCTTCCCGGGTAGCGGGGGGGCCAATGAGCAGTACTTC	CASSFPGSGGANEQYF
NA	TRBV7-2	TRBJ2-1	NA	TGTGCCAGCAGCTCTCAACTACCCAACAATGAGCAGTTCTTC	CASSSQLPNNEQFF
TRBD1	TRBV27	TRBJ1-4	few	TGTGCCAGCAGTCCCGGGACAGGACTCTGGCGAAAACTGTTTTTT	CASSPGTGLWRKLFF
TRBD1	TRBV7-9	TRBJ1-3	NA	TGTGCCAGCAGCGGCCACCGAGACAGGGCGGGTGAAAACACCATATATTTT	CASSGHRDRAGENTIYF
NA	TRBV29-1	TRBJ2-5	NA	TGCAGCGTTGGGGGAGGGGGTGAGACCCAGTACTTC	CSVGGGGETQYF
NA	TRBV29-1	TRBJ2-1	NA	TGCAGCGTTTTCGGACAGTCCTACAATGAGCAGTTCTTC	CSVFGQSYNEQFF
TRBD1	TRBV7-9	TRBJ2-7	NA	TGTGCCAGCAGCTTCGTCAGGGGGCAGGCCGGAGGGGACGAGCAGTACTTC	CASSFVRGQAGGDEQYF
NA	TRBV21-1	TRBJ1-5	few	TGTGCCAGCAGCAAAGGCGAGACACCAAATCAGCCCCAGCATTTT	CASSKGETPNQPQHF
TRBD2	TRBV7-2	TRBJ2-1	NA	TGTGCCAGCAGCTTGGTCTCGCGGGAGAGGGACAATGAGCAGTTCTTC	CASSLVSRERDNEQFF
TRBD1	TRBV6-6	TRBJ1-6	NA	TGTGCCAGCAGTTTTTCTGGGACAGGGTTTTCACCCCTCCACTTT	CASSFSGTGFSPLHF
NA	TRBV5-6	TRBJ1-1	NA	TGTGCCAGCAGCTCATTCGAGGGGAACACTGAAGCTTTCTTT	CASSSFEGNTEAFF
NA	TRBV7-6	TRBJ2-7	NA	TGTGCCAGCAGAGCCAGCTTGACTAGCTCCTACGAGCAGTACTTC	CASRASLTSSYEQYF
NA	TRBV5-6	TRBJ1-2	once	TGTGCCAGCAGCCTACAGGGAATTGGCTATGGCTACACCTTC	CASSLQGIGYGYTF
NA	TRBV27	TRBJ2-1	NA	TGTGCCAGCAGTTTATCCAGGGAAGTCTACAATGAGCAGTTCTTC	CASSLSREVYNEQFF
NA	TRBV27	TRBJ2-7	once	TGTGCCAGCAGTTTTGTTTCAGGATCGCCGTACGAGCAGTACTTC	CASSFVSGSPYEQYF
NA	TRBV27	TRBJ2-1	once	TGTGCCAGCAGTTTCGTGCTAGGGGGATACAATGAGCAGTTCTTC	CASSFVLGGYNEQFF
TRBD1	TRBV6-5	TRBJ2-7	NA	TGTGCCAGCAGTTACACGGGACAGGGTACCTACGAGCAGTACTTC	CASSYTGQGTYEQYF
TRBD1	TRBV19	TRBJ2-7	NA	TGTGCCAGTAGTATAAGCGGAACAGGGGTGACGTACGAGCAGTACTTC	CASSISGTGVTYEQYF
NA	TRBV5-6	TRBJ1-1	NA	TGTGCCAGCAGCTTGGAAGCACAGATTTACACTGAAGCTTTCTTT	CASSLEAQIYTEAFF
TRBD2	TRBV7-2	TRBJ2-7	once	TGTGCCAGCAGCCGACGGACTAGCGGGGGGACCTACGAGCAGTACTTC	CASSRRTSGGTYEQYF
NA	TRBV30	TRBJ1-5	NA	TGTGCCTGGAGTGCAACAGGGAAACAGCCCCAGCATTTT	CAWSATGKQPQHF
NA	TRBV7-2	TRBJ2-3	NA	TGTGCCAGCAGCTTTCGTGATACGCAGTATTTT	CASSFRDTQYF
TRBD1	TRBV27	TRBJ1-5	NA	TGTGCCAGCAGTTTAAGGGCAGGGGGCCGCGTCAATCAGCCCCAGCATTTT	CASSLRAGGRVNQPQHF
TRBD2	TRBV7-8	TRBJ2-2	NA	TGTGCCAGCAGCCTCGAGCGGGGGCGGACCGGGGAGCTGTTTTTT	CASSLERGRTGELFF
TRBD1	TRBV5-6	TRBJ1-2	NA	TGTGCCAGCAGCTTCGGAGCTCCCCGGGACAGGGACAACTATGGCTACACCTTC	CASSFGAPRDRDNYGYTF
NA	TRBV5-5	TRBJ1-1	NA	TGTGCCAGCAGCTTCATGGGGCTGAACACTGAAGCTTTCTTT	CASSFMGLNTEAFF
NA	TRBV6-1	TRBJ2-7	once	TGTGCCAGCAGTCCAACGGGGGCCTACGAGCAGTACTTC	CASSPTGAYEQYF
NA	TRBV2	TRBJ2-2	NA	TGTGCCAGCAGTGAGGCCTGGAACACCGGGGAGCTGTTTTTT	CASSEAWNTGELFF
TRBD1	TRBV30	TRBJ2-2	NA	TGTGCCTCCACAGGGGTCATAACCGGGGAGCTGTTTTTT	CASTGVITGELFF
TRBD1	TRBV27	TRBJ2-7	NA	TGTGCCAGCAGTCCTAACCCGACAGGGTCCTACGAGCAGTACTTC	CASSPNPTGSYEQYF
TRBD1	TRBV7-6	TRBJ2-7	NA	TGTGCCAGCAGCGAAGGGACAGGGGGCGGCCACGAGCAGTACTTC	CASSEGTGGGHEQYF
TRBD1	TRBV6-6	TRBJ2-7	NA	TGTGCCACGGGACAGGGCATCTACGAGCAGTACTTC	CATGQGIYEQYF
TRBD2	TRBV5-8	TRBJ2-1	NA	TGTGCCAGCAGCTTGGGGGACCTGGCGGGACTAGCGGGTGGAGATGAGCAGTTCTTC	CASSLGDLAGLAGGDEQFF
TRBD1	TRBV27	TRBJ1-2	few	TGTGCCAGCAGTTACACCTGGACAGGGACCTCGGGTGGCTACACCTTC	CASSYTWTGTSGGYTF
TRBD2	TRBV28	TRBJ2-5	NA	TGTGCCAGCAGACCGGGTAGCGGGATACAAGAGACCCAGTACTTC	CASRPGSGIQETQYF
NA	TRBV5-1	TRBJ1-1	NA	TGCGCCAGCAGCTCTAGACAGTTGAACACTGAAGCTTTCTTT	CASSSRQLNTEAFF
TRBD2	TRBV27	TRBJ2-4	NA	TGTGCCAGCAGTGGATTAGCGGGAGCGACCAAAAACATTCAGTACTTC	CASSGLAGATKNIQYF
NA	TRBV27	TRBJ1-6	NA	TGTGCCAGCAGTTTACAGGGAAACTCACCCCTCCACTTT	CASSLQGNSPLHF
TRBD1	TRBV5-4	TRBJ2-7	NA	TGTGCCAGCAGCTTCGGGACAGGGGGCTACGAGCAGTACTTC	CASSFGTGGYEQYF
NA	TRBV6-5	TRBJ2-3	NA	TGTGCCAGCCAGGTCGTCGCGTCGACTATAGATACGCAGTATTTT	CASQVVASTIDTQYF
TRBD1	TRBV2	TRBJ1-2	NA	TGTGCCAGCAGTGAAGCCCGGACAGGGTATGGCTATGGCTACACCTTC	CASSEARTGYGYGYTF